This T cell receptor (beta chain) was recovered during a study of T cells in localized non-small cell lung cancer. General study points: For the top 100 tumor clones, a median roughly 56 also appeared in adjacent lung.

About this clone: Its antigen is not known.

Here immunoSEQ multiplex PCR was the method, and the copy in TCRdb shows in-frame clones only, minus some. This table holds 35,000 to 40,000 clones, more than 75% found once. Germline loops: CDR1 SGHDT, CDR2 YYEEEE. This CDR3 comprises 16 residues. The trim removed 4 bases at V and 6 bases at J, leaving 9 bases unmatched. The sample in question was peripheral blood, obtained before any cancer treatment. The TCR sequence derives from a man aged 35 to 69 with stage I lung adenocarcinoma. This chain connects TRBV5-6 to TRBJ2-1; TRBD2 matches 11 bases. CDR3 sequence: CASSRVTSGAINEQFF. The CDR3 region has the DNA TGTGCCAGCAGCCGCGTGACTAGCGGGGCAATCAATGAGCAGTTCTTC.